This is a list of T cell receptor beta chains from one sample in a study of monozygotic twins with inflammatory bowel disease. With the 5' RACE reads reprocessed, TCRdb shows one record per CDR3 protein and no DNA. This sample's table reports 400,000 to 500,000 distinct CDR3 sequences. Sequencing was performed on blood. These receptor sequences come from a human donor with ulcerative colitis or Crohn's disease, or a healthy co-twin of an affected twin (not recorded which). Each CDR3 is given with its conserved first and last residue.

TRBV6-5	TRBJ1-1	CASSYSTNSNTEAFF
TRBV5-5	TRBJ2-1	CASSLGMEYNEQFF
TRBV20-1	TRBJ1-1	CSATNMDRGNTEAFF
TRBV19	TRBJ1-5	CASSFGQHSNQPQHF
TRBV7-8	TRBJ2-5	CASSLGSGRAGQETQYF
TRBV20-1	TRBJ2-3	CSASGGSGGMTDTQYF
TRBV29-1	TRBJ2-7	CSVWTGVRSYEQYF
TRBV28	TRBJ2-7	CASSLTQAYEQYF
TRBV7-2	TRBJ2-5	CASSLPGKQTQYF
TRBV7-2	TRBJ1-2	CASSLEAGGNYGYTF
TRBV18	TRBJ1-2	CASSPSGRDITLIDYTF
TRBV6-1	TRBJ2-7	CASAPGTGPYEQYF
TRBV29-1	TRBJ1-3	CSVTESGNTIYF
TRBV12-3/TRBV12-4	TRBJ1-5	CASTRGGGVNLNSNQPQHF
TRBV7-2	TRBJ2-2	CASSFTTGGAGGELFF
TRBV12-3/TRBV12-4	TRBJ1-1	CASSLPYGGEAFF
TRBV5-1	TRBJ2-1	CASSLGGLAQTYNEQFF
TRBV20-1	TRBJ2-3	CSPNSGVGTDTQYF
TRBV19	TRBJ2-7	CASSIESGRTPYEQYF
TRBV5-6	TRBJ1-2	CASSFGGGYTF
TRBV6-1	TRBJ1-5	CASNDPRMVGQPQHF
TRBV15	TRBJ2-5	CATSSSGTAGTQYF
TRBV5-1	TRBJ1-1	CASSLSTGVEAFF
TRBV27	TRBJ2-5	CASSLNGRLTGGETQYF
TRBV10-3	TRBJ2-3	CAIGGTDTQYF
TRBV20-1	TRBJ1-5	CSARTPFSRLAGQPQHF
TRBV15	TRBJ1-1	CATSRERQSFSEAFF
TRBV4-3	TRBJ2-1	CASSPLAGGGNEQFF
TRBV29-1	TRBJ2-7	CSVLPTSGTTYEQYF
TRBV5-1	TRBJ2-2	CASSLTTKSTGELFF
TRBV28	TRBJ2-7	CASRRQATTQYEQYF
TRBV7-2	TRBJ2-5	CASSLQGASGGTQYF
TRBV14	TRBJ1-4	CASSQGLVEKLFF
TRBV20-1	TRBJ2-3	CSAGSRQGRGDTQYF
TRBV6-5	TRBJ2-1	CASSYPGRAANEQFF
TRBV7-2	TRBJ2-3	CASSLDLRDTQYF
TRBV20-1	TRBJ2-7	CSAQRPTYEQYF
TRBV2	TRBJ1-1	CASPPRRGNTEAFF
TRBV6-2/TRBV6-3	TRBJ2-7	CASSWTSGRRRYEQYF
TRBV20-1	TRBJ1-2	CSARGPGLGYGYTF
TRBV7-6	TRBJ1-4	CASSLRGQGRRDEKLFF
TRBV20-1	TRBJ2-3	CSAQKPGGGVTDTQYF
TRBV5-1	TRBJ2-3	CASSFGGSGPDTQYF
TRBV25-1	TRBJ1-3	CASSERGTFSGNTIYF
TRBV12-3/TRBV12-4	TRBJ1-3	CASSFNQPSGNTIYF
TRBV20-1	TRBJ1-1	CSAKGGATEAFF
TRBV16	TRBJ1-2	CASSQLVGNHGYTF
TRBV20-1	TRBJ1-1	CSAAKGNTEAFF
TRBV4-1	TRBJ1-2	CASSLPGQGSRGYTF
TRBV6-5	TRBJ1-1	CASSYAGGTEAFF
TRBV7-6	TRBJ1-3	CASSLSARSGSSGNTIYF
TRBV3-1	TRBJ2-1	CASSLSPAGSVEQFF
TRBV3-1	TRBJ2-5	CASSHLLAGPAETQYF
TRBV30	TRBJ1-5	CAWSGPNQPQHF